The clone carrying this T cell receptor beta chain has just one count. These data come from a study of T cell changes during pregnancy in multiple sclerosis. Profiling relied on immunoSEQ multiplex PCR, and the TCRdb table lists in-frame clones only, not all of them. The sample has 60,000 or so clones; over 80% are singletons. Germline V lookup: CDR1 SNHLY, CDR2 FYNNEI. This CDR3 is 15 amino acids long. Losses at the gene ends were 5 bases for V and 8 bases for J; bases not matched to a gene: 13. The specimen comprised peripheral blood, sampled in the first trimester of pregnancy. This TCR was recovered from a female donor in good health, enrolled as a control in a pregnancy study. The genes are TRBV2 and TRBJ1-2, with 8 bases aligning to TRBD1. CDR3 coding DNA: TGTGCCAGCAGTCTTACTCAGGGGGCAGGAGAAGGCTACACCTTC. Protein: CASSLTQGAGEGYTF.